This T cell receptor beta chain was recovered during a study of blood T cell repertoires in COVID-19. Study context: Italy, Spain and the United States were the sources of the convalescent and acute COVID-19 samples. T cells, B-cell-depleted T cells, or PBMCs provided the cDNA or gDNA that served as material.

Participant age was about 18 to 100 years, and participants resided in roughly 24 US areas. There are 13 residues in the CDR3. Germline values: CDR1 SGHTA, CDR2 FQGNSA. J lost 15 bases, V lost 3 bases, and 10 bases had no gene match. In the original analysis: Nucleated cell counts were estimated from reference gene primer amplification. Method: immunoSEQ multiplex PCR; TCRdb's copy keeps in-frame clones and lacks some. Clone size and V and J calls were adopted from that table, with D and trimming inferred from the DNA. The sample has 200,000 to 300,000 clones, 88% seen once; the top ten hold roughly 2.5%.

The genes are TRBV7-2 and TRBJ2-1, with 8 bases that match TRBD2. Material: PBMCs or T cells enriched from blood (not recorded which). The TCR originated in a woman aged 40 to 49 with acute COVID-19. The CDR3 sequence is CASSLSTAGAGFF. CDR3 nucleotide sequence: TGTGCCAGCAGCTTGTCCACAGCGGGAGCGGGGTTCTTC.